These T cell receptor beta chains were read from a single sample in a study of tumour-infiltrating T cells in Burkitt lymphoma. The protocol was immunoSEQ multiplex PCR, while the TCRdb copy is restricted to in-frame clones and leaves out a portion. The sample contains about 490 clones, about 12% of which appear only once. The specimen sequenced was tumor tissue. These receptors were collected from a human donor with Burkitt lymphoma. Each CDR3 is given with its conserved first and last residue. Fields, in order: CDR3 DNA, CDR3 protein, J gene, D gene, clone size, V gene. The D gene is left open where the match is weak. Part of the rows lack a size; the others show once, few, many or a class for expanded clones.

CDR3nt: TGTGCCACCAGCAGAGATGCCTGGAACAATGAGCAGTTCTTC
CDR3aa: CATSRDAWNNEQFF
j_gene: TRBJ2-1
d_gene: .
abundance: .
v_gene: TRBV15

CDR3nt: TGCAGCGATCCTGCGCGGGGGGCCGTGAATGAGCAGTTCTTC
CDR3aa: CSDPARGAVNEQFF
j_gene: TRBJ2-1
d_gene: TRBD2
abundance: once
v_gene: TRBV29-1

CDR3nt: TGTGCCAGCAGTGATACCCGGACAGGGGGATGGTATGGCTACACCTTC
CDR3aa: CASSDTRTGGWYGYTF
j_gene: TRBJ1-2
d_gene: TRBD1
abundance: .
v_gene: TRBV6-1

CDR3nt: TGTGCCAGCAGTGTTCTGGTGGAGACCCAGTACTTC
CDR3aa: CASSVLVETQYF
j_gene: TRBJ2-5
d_gene: .
abundance: .
v_gene: TRBV6-1

CDR3nt: TGTGCCAGCAGTCCTGGCGGGGGGCGCTCCTACAATGAGCAGTTCTTC
CDR3aa: CASSPGGGRSYNEQFF
j_gene: TRBJ2-1
d_gene: TRBD2
abundance: few
v_gene: TRBV27

CDR3nt: TGTGCCAGCAGCTACAGGGGGTTTCACTCACCCCTCCACTTT
CDR3aa: CASSYRGFHSPLHF
j_gene: TRBJ1-6
d_gene: TRBD1
abundance: .
v_gene: TRBV11-3

CDR3nt: TGTGCCAGCAGACCAACGGGGACAGGGGGTGCCACCGGGGAGCTGTTTTTT
CDR3aa: CASRPTGTGGATGELFF
j_gene: TRBJ2-2
d_gene: TRBD1
abundance: .
v_gene: TRBV27

CDR3nt: TGTGCCAGCAGAGCGGGACAGGGGGATTTACTGTCCCAAGAGACCCAGTACTTC
CDR3aa: CASRAGQGDLLSQETQYF
j_gene: TRBJ2-5
d_gene: TRBD1
abundance: few
v_gene: TRBV2

CDR3nt: TGTGCCAGCAGCCAAGATTTTCTGAGCGGGAGGGCCCTCGGAGAGCAGTACTTC
CDR3aa: CASSQDFLSGRALGEQYF
j_gene: TRBJ2-7
d_gene: TRBD2
abundance: few
v_gene: TRBV14

CDR3nt: TGTGCCAGCAGCTCAGCCCTTAGCGGGAGGGGCACAGATACGCAGTATTTT
CDR3aa: CASSSALSGRGTDTQYF
j_gene: TRBJ2-3
d_gene: TRBD2
abundance: .
v_gene: TRBV7-9

CDR3nt: TGCGCCAGCAGCCAAGAGGTGGTTGGGTACGAGCAGTACTTC
CDR3aa: CASSQEVVGYEQYF
j_gene: TRBJ2-7
d_gene: .
abundance: .
v_gene: TRBV4-3

CDR3nt: TGTGCCAGCAGCGACGGGCCCCGGACAGATACGCAGTATTTT
CDR3aa: CASSDGPRTDTQYF
j_gene: TRBJ2-3
d_gene: .
abundance: .
v_gene: TRBV7-3

CDR3nt: TGTGCCAGTAGTATTTCCTCGGGGTTTGGAAATCAGCCCCAGCATTTT
CDR3aa: CASSISSGFGNQPQHF
j_gene: TRBJ1-5
d_gene: .
abundance: few
v_gene: TRBV19

CDR3nt: TGTGCCAGCAGCTTAGTAGGTTTAGCGATCTACAATGAGCAGTTCTTC
CDR3aa: CASSLVGLAIYNEQFF
j_gene: TRBJ2-1
d_gene: .
abundance: few
v_gene: TRBV7-8

CDR3nt: TGTGCCTGGAGTGCCGGGACAGGATCCTCCTATAATTCACCCCTCCACTTT
CDR3aa: CAWSAGTGSSYNSPLHF
j_gene: TRBJ1-6
d_gene: TRBD1
abundance: few
v_gene: TRBV30

CDR3nt: TGCGCCAGCAGCCAACCGGGTCAGGGCTACACCTTC
CDR3aa: CASSQPGQGYTF
j_gene: TRBJ1-2
d_gene: .
abundance: few
v_gene: TRBV4-1

CDR3nt: TGTGCCAGCAGTCCACACCCGGAGCTAGCGGGAGCTTACGAGCAGTACTTC
CDR3aa: CASSPHPELAGAYEQYF
j_gene: TRBJ2-7
d_gene: TRBD2
abundance: .
v_gene: TRBV27

CDR3nt: TGTGCCAGCAGCCCAGGGGGGGGGCCAGATACGCAGTATTTT
CDR3aa: CASSPGGGPDTQYF
j_gene: TRBJ2-3
d_gene: .
abundance: .
v_gene: TRBV9

CDR3nt: TGCGCCAGCAGCGGTGGGGAGGTGTACACCGGGGAGCTGTTTTTT
CDR3aa: CASSGGEVYTGELFF
j_gene: TRBJ2-2
d_gene: .
abundance: few
v_gene: TRBV5-1

CDR3nt: TGTGCCAGCCAGAGGGGGGAGCTCTACAATGAGCAGTTCTTC
CDR3aa: CASQRGELYNEQFF
j_gene: TRBJ2-1
d_gene: .
abundance: few
v_gene: TRBV7-8

CDR3nt: TGTGCCAGCAGTGGCGCGGGGTTCTCCTACGAGCAGTACTTC
CDR3aa: CASSGAGFSYEQYF
j_gene: TRBJ2-7
d_gene: .
abundance: .
v_gene: TRBV28

CDR3nt: TGTGCCAGCAGCTTAGGTGGCGGGCAAAACAATGAGCAGTTCTTC
CDR3aa: CASSLGGGQNNEQFF
j_gene: TRBJ2-1
d_gene: .
abundance: .
v_gene: TRBV7-2

CDR3nt: TGTGCCAGCACCTTCACGCGTGGGGACGAAAAACTGTTTTTT
CDR3aa: CASTFTRGDEKLFF
j_gene: TRBJ1-4
d_gene: .
abundance: .
v_gene: TRBV6-6

CDR3nt: TGTGCCAGCAGCTTAGGTACGGGGACAGATGAAGCTTTCTTT
CDR3aa: CASSLGTGTDEAFF
j_gene: TRBJ1-1
d_gene: TRBD1
abundance: few
v_gene: TRBV7-9

CDR3nt: TGTGCCAGCAGTTTTCGGGGCAGAGCCTTCTCTGGAAACACCATATATTTT
CDR3aa: CASSFRGRAFSGNTIYF
j_gene: TRBJ1-3
d_gene: .
abundance: .
v_gene: TRBV28

CDR3nt: TGTGCCAGCAGCTTAGTGTTTTCAGGCAGTCAGCCCCAGCATTTT
CDR3aa: CASSLVFSGSQPQHF
j_gene: TRBJ1-5
d_gene: .
abundance: .
v_gene: TRBV7-2

CDR3nt: TGTGCCAGCTCACCACCGTACACCTCTAACACTGAAGCTTTCTTT
CDR3aa: CASSPPYTSNTEAFF
j_gene: TRBJ1-1
d_gene: .
abundance: .
v_gene: TRBV18

CDR3nt: TGCAGCGTTGATAAGACAGGGGGCTGGAACACTGAAGCTTTCTTT
CDR3aa: CSVDKTGGWNTEAFF
j_gene: TRBJ1-1
d_gene: TRBD1
abundance: .
v_gene: TRBV29-1

CDR3nt: TGTGCCAGCTCACCGGGGCAGGGGGCCCGTGAAAAACTGTTTTTT
CDR3aa: CASSPGQGAREKLFF
j_gene: TRBJ1-4
d_gene: TRBD1
abundance: few
v_gene: TRBV18

CDR3nt: TGTGCCAGCAGCTGGACAGAGCAAGAGACCCAGTACTTC
CDR3aa: CASSWTEQETQYF
j_gene: TRBJ2-5
d_gene: .
abundance: .
v_gene: TRBV14

CDR3nt: TGTGCCAGCAGCCAATCGTCCATTACTAGCGGGTCCCCCACAGATACGCAGTATTTT
CDR3aa: CASSQSSITSGSPTDTQYF
j_gene: TRBJ2-3
d_gene: TRBD2
abundance: few
v_gene: TRBV7-9

CDR3nt: TGTGCCAGCAGCGTAGATGTCAGGGCGAACACTGAAGCTTTCTTT
CDR3aa: CASSVDVRANTEAFF
j_gene: TRBJ1-1
d_gene: .
abundance: .
v_gene: TRBV9

CDR3nt: TGTGCCAGCAGTGTGTCTGGGGGGGGAGGGGAGCAGTACTTC
CDR3aa: CASSVSGGGGEQYF
j_gene: TRBJ2-7
d_gene: TRBD2
abundance: .
v_gene: TRBV6-1

CDR3nt: TGTGCCAGCGCGCGGGGGGCTTACGAGCAGTACTTC
CDR3aa: CASARGAYEQYF
j_gene: TRBJ2-7
d_gene: TRBD2
abundance: few
v_gene: TRBV7-9

CDR3nt: TGTGCCAGCAGCCACGGCTCCTACGAGCAGTACTTC
CDR3aa: CASSHGSYEQYF
j_gene: TRBJ2-7
d_gene: .
abundance: few
v_gene: TRBV7-2

CDR3nt: TGTGCCACCACTCCCCTAACAGATACGCAGTATTTT
CDR3aa: CATTPLTDTQYF
j_gene: TRBJ2-3
d_gene: .
abundance: .
v_gene: TRBV6-1

CDR3nt: TGTGCCAGCAGGACTGTAACGGGTTCCTACAATGAGCAGTTCTTC
CDR3aa: CASRTVTGSYNEQFF
j_gene: TRBJ2-1
d_gene: .
abundance: .
v_gene: TRBV6-5

CDR3nt: TGCGCCAGCAGCCCAATTGGGTTTACTAGCGGGAGGCCGAACGGGGGTGAGCAGTTCTTC
CDR3aa: CASSPIGFTSGRPNGGEQFF
j_gene: TRBJ2-1
d_gene: TRBD2
abundance: .
v_gene: TRBV5-1

CDR3nt: TGTGCCAGCTCACCCCTCCGGGGGGTCGGCACTGAAGCTTTCTTT
CDR3aa: CASSPLRGVGTEAFF
j_gene: TRBJ1-1
d_gene: .
abundance: .
v_gene: TRBV18

CDR3nt: TGTGCCAGCAGCTCACTACCGGGCCAAGCCAAGTACTTC
CDR3aa: CASSSLPGQAKYF
j_gene: TRBJ2-7
d_gene: .
abundance: large
v_gene: TRBV7-9

CDR3nt: TGTGCCAGCAGTTCCGCAACCGGGACAATCTATGGCTACACCTTC
CDR3aa: CASSSATGTIYGYTF
j_gene: TRBJ1-2
d_gene: .
abundance: few
v_gene: TRBV6-5

CDR3nt: TGTGCCAGCACCCCCAGCGCGGGCTCCTACAATGAGCAGTTCTTC
CDR3aa: CASTPSAGSYNEQFF
j_gene: TRBJ2-1
d_gene: .
abundance: .
v_gene: TRBV9